This passage covers 30 T cell receptor beta chains from one sample sequenced in a study of vaccination and CD4 T cells after COVID-19. The antigens for these receptors are not known. Treatment denoted: approximately nine-day PBMC culture with coronavirus spike peptide pools or control peptides (ViraFEST assay). Cultured CD4+ T-cell DNA underwent Oncomine TCR Beta short-read sequencing. TCRdb called the PCR reads again in MiXCR, with one record for every CDR3 protein. In the table there are under 25,000 distinct CDR3 sequences, 50% to 65% of which are singletons. Material for sequencing was CD4+ T cells from blood, cultured in vitro. Receptor source: a human donor who had recovered from COVID-19.

V usage is TRBV27 and J usage is TRBJ2-4; no definite D call. Germline V gene sequence: CDR1 MNHEY, CDR2 SMNVEV (reference sequence). The CDR3 contains 15 residues. The ends were cut back, 2 bases at V and 5 bases at J, with 13 bases in the middle. The CDR3 sequence: CASSLARTKENIQYF. Written as DNA, the CDR3 is TGTGCCAGCAGTTTAGCAAGGACGAAAGAAAACATTCAGTACTTC.

The table lists this clonotype with a few counts. The chain uses TRBV7-2 and TRBJ2-3, with D possibly TRBD2 on 6 matching bases. The CDR3 runs to 15 residues. From germline, CDR1 is SGHTA and CDR2 FQGNSA. V was pared by 1 base and J by 1 base, with 9 bases between. CDR3 sequence reads: CASSLGGGGTDTQYF. The CDR3 DNA follows: TGTGCCAGCAGCTTAGGGGGAGGAGGCACAGATACGCAGTATTTT.

The rearrangement uses TRBV5-1 and TRBJ1-1; D is perhaps TRBD1 (5 bases). V was shortened by 2 bases and J by 0 bases, with 17 bases between the two germline ends. From germline, CDR1 is SGHRS and CDR2 YFSETQ. CDR3 size: 17 residues. The CDR3 region is CASSFGGTVAMNTEAFF. CDR3 DNA sequence: TGCGCCAGCAGCTTTGGGGGGACCGTGGCCATGAACACTGAAGCTTTCTTT.

The rearrangement links TRBV19 to TRBJ1-6; 8 bases align to TRBD1. CDR1 is LNHDA, CDR2 SQIVND, per germline (reference sequence). With V trimmed by 7 bases and J by 7 bases, 9 bases remained unmatched. The CDR3 extends over 15 amino acids. CDR3 residues: CASTLTGATNSPLHF. CDR3 in DNA: TGTGCCAGTACCTTGACAGGGGCCACGAATTCACCCCTCCACTTT.

A few counts support this clonotype. The chain employs TRBV20-1 and TRBJ1-4, with D uncertain. V lost 1 base to trimming and J lost 7 bases, with 19 bases between them. Germline-derived CDR1 and CDR2 are DFQATT and SNEGSKA (reference sequence). The CDR3 extends over 16 amino acids. CDR3 in DNA: TGCAGTGCTAGAGCACCCGGAAGGCGGGTGGGTGAAAAACTGTTTTTT. Its translation: CSARAPGRRVGEKLFF.

The chain uses TRBV7-2 and TRBJ2-5, with 9 bases fitting TRBD2. The CDR3 spans 15 residues. V lost 2 bases, J lost 0 bases, and 1 base stayed unmatched. Germline CDR1 SGHTA, CDR2 FQGNSA. The CDR3 is CASSLLAGNQETQYF. CDR3 nucleotide sequence: TGTGCCAGCAGCTTACTAGCGGGAAACCAAGAGACCCAGTACTTC.

The rearrangement uses TRBV28 and TRBJ2-7; D is perhaps TRBD2 (5 bases). Looked up from germline, CDR1 is MDHEN and CDR2 is SYDVKM. The CDR3 consists of 16 residues. Trimming took 7 bases from V and 4 from J, leaving 23 bases between them. The CDR3, as DNA: TGTGCCAGCATTCCGGGATCCCTCAGTTTAAGATACGAGCAGTACTTC. Protein sequence: CASIPGSLSLRYEQYF.

This rearrangement joins TRBV5-4 to TRBJ2-5, with TRBD2 identical over 10 bases. Germline CDR1 and CDR2: SGHNT and YYREEE (reference sequence). The V and J ends lost 2 bases and 6 bases, in that order; junction bases with no gene match: 4. CDR3 size: 14 residues. The CDR3 nucleotides read TGTGCCAGCAGCTTAGCGGGAGGGCCGAAGACCCAGTACTTC. Translating gives CASSLAGGPKTQYF.

This clonotype appeared a few times. The chain links TRBV28 to TRBJ1-3; D is possibly TRBD1 (6 bases). In germline, CDR1 is MDHEN, CDR2 SYDVKM. V shed 6 bases and J shed 2 bases, with 11 bases lying between them. This CDR3 has 14 residues. The CDR3 sequence is CASRQGYTGNTIYF. CDR3 sequence (DNA): TGTGCCAGCAGGCAGGGGTATACTGGAAACACCATATATTTT.

The chain uses TRBV20-1 and TRBJ1-4; D is unclear. Trimming took off 6 bases at V and 0 bases at J, with 5 bases between the two ends. The V gene's germline CDR1 is DFQATT and CDR2 SNEGSKA (reference sequence). CDR3 size: 12 residues. CDR3 in DNA: TGCAGTGCACGTACAACTAATGAAAAACTGTTTTTT. This encodes CSARTTNEKLFF.

The rearrangement links TRBV7-8 to TRBJ2-3, with 8 bases that match TRBD2. The germline CDR1 and CDR2 sequences are SGHVS and FQNEAQ. V shed 3 bases and J 0 bases; nucleotides not matched to a gene: 5. The CDR3 extends over 16 amino acids. This CDR3 is CASSLWLAGSTDTQYF. The CDR3 region has the DNA TGTGCCAGCAGCTTGTGGTTAGCGGGGAGCACAGATACGCAGTATTTT.

The chain carries TRBV28 and TRBJ1-5, with D possibly TRBD1 on 5 matching bases. The V gene lost 9 bases and the J gene lost 7 bases, with 16 bases spanning the gap. CDR1 and CDR2 from the germline V gene are MDHEN and SYDVKM. The CDR3 length is 13 residues. CDR3 DNA sequence: TGTGCCAGGCGGCCCGGGGGGTGGCAGCCCCAGCATTTT. Its translation: CARRPGGWQPQHF.

The chain employs TRBV4-1 and TRBJ1-4; D unclear. Trimming took off 1 base at V and 8 bases at J, with 11 bases between the two ends. Germline-derived CDR1 and CDR2 are MGHRA and YSYEKL. The CDR3 runs to 14 residues. For the CDR3, the DNA is TGCGCCAGCAGCCAAGGAGTCGGATTCGAAAAACTGTTTTTT. Translated: CASSQGVGFEKLFF.

The genes are TRBV6-1 and TRBJ2-7, with D tentatively TRBD1 (6 bases). Germline CDR1 is MNHNS and CDR2 is SASEGT. Trimming took off 5 bases at V and 3 bases at J, with 20 bases between the two ends. The CDR3 runs 16 residues. CDR3 bases: TGTGCCAGCAGTCAGGGGATGGGTCGTGCAAACTACGAGCAGTACTTC. Encoded protein: CASSQGMGRANYEQYF.

This clonotype was recorded once. The chain joins TRBV5-1 to TRBJ2-5; the D gene is possibly TRBD2 (5 bases). The CDR3 has 15 residues. Trimming left V 5 bases short and J 1 base short, with 15 bases between. CDR1 is SGHRS and CDR2 is YFSETQ in the germline V gene. CDR3 bases: TGCGCCAGCAGGACTGGACTGGCCGGCCAAGAGACCCAGTACTTC. This translates into CASRTGLAGQETQYF.

This clonotype was counted between two and nine times. V usage is TRBV12-3 or TRBV12-4 and J usage is TRBJ2-3, with 9 bases identical to TRBD1. V trimming: 6 bases; J trimming: 2 bases; junction bases outside the gene matches: 6. The CDR3 has 15 amino acids. This chain's CDR3 is CASSLGQGLTDTQYF. The CDR3 nucleotides read TGTGCCAGCAGCCTCGGACAGGGGCTCACAGATACGCAGTATTTT.

The chain recombines TRBV6-1 with TRBJ1-2, with D tentatively TRBD1 (6 bases). V was shortened by 1 base and J by 4 bases, with 10 bases between the two germline ends. The CDR3 is 14 residues long. Germline V gene lookup returns CDR1 MNHNS and CDR2 SASEGT. The CDR3 region has the DNA TGTGCCAGCAGTGAAGGGGGGGCACTCTATGGCTACACCTTC. Its protein is CASSEGGALYGYTF.

The chain couples TRBV19 to TRBJ2-6; D may be TRBD1 or TRBD2 (7 bases each). Germline V gene lookup returns CDR1 LNHDA and CDR2 SQIVND (reference sequence). The CDR3 consists of 18 residues. The V end was cut by 6 bases, the J end by 1 base, with 19 bases between. CDR3 DNA: TGTGCCAGTAGCCCCCGGCAGGGGGGGAATTCTGGGGCCAACGTCCTGACTTTC. Translation: CASSPRQGGNSGANVLTF.

J is TRBJ1-5 and V is TRBV19; D not certain. This CDR3 is 16 amino acids long. The germline V and J ends were trimmed by 3 bases and 3 bases, with 15 bases remaining between them. Per germline, CDR1 LNHDA and CDR2 SQIVND (reference sequence). CDR3 amino acids: CASSISMRRFNQPQHF. DNA for the CDR3: TGTGCCAGTAGTATCAGTATGCGTCGGTTCAATCAGCCCCAGCATTTT.

This clonotype was counted between two and nine times. V and J are TRBV27 and TRBJ2-2; unclear D gene. The ends were cut back, 7 bases at V and 5 bases at J, with 20 bases in the middle. From germline, CDR1 is MNHEY and CDR2 SMNVEV (reference sequence). The CDR3 extends over 16 amino acids. This CDR3 reads CASTLYSGAPTGELFF. The CDR3 DNA reads TGTGCCAGCACCCTATACTCCGGAGCTCCAACCGGGGAGCTGTTTTTT.

The chain recombines TRBV18 with TRBJ2-1; 10 bases agree with TRBD1. With 3 bases clipped from V and 0 bases from J, the junction kept 2 bases outside the gene matches. Germline CDR1 reads KGHSH; CDR2 reads LQKENI. The length of the CDR3 is 16 residues. The DNA for the CDR3 is TGTGCCAGCTCACCGGGACAGGGGATCTCCTACAATGAGCAGTTCTTC. Translating gives CASSPGQGISYNEQFF.

The chain employs TRBV10-2 and TRBJ1-5; tentatively, D is TRBD1 (5 bases). The CDR3 is 13 residues long. Trimming left V 3 bases short and J 7 bases short, with 10 bases between. Looked up from germline, CDR1 is WSHSY and CDR2 is SAAADI. The CDR3 sequence: CASSDTGGQPQHF. Here the CDR3 DNA reads TGCGCCAGCAGTGATACAGGAGGGCAGCCCCAGCATTTT.

The chain recombines TRBV6-1 with TRBJ1-2, with 7 positions matching TRBD1. The CDR3 is 13 residues long. Germline V lookup: CDR1 MNHNS, CDR2 SASEGT. Trimming took 4 bases from V and 8 from J; bases not matched to a gene: 7. The CDR3, as DNA: TGTGCCAGCAGTGGGCGGACAGGAGGAGGCTACACCTTC. Amino acids: CASSGRTGGGYTF.

This clonotype was picked up a small number of times. The CDR3 is CASSPRGRASQETQYF. The CDR3 DNA follows: TGTGCCAGCAGCCCCCGGGGACGGGCTAGCCAAGAGACCCAGTACTTC. The chain combines TRBV11-3 with TRBJ2-5, with D tentatively TRBD1 or TRBD2 (5 bases each). V lost 5 bases to trimming and J lost 1 base, with 17 bases between them. Germline V gives CDR1 SGHNT, CDR2 YENEEA. The CDR3 extends over 16 amino acids.

This rearrangement joins TRBV29-1 to TRBJ2-3, with 7 nucleotides matching TRBD2. This CDR3 has 13 amino acids. Per germline, CDR1 SQVTM and CDR2 ANQGSEA. V lost 8 bases to trimming and J lost 3 bases; unmatched junction nucleotides: 8. CDR3: CSSDQGGTDTQYF. As DNA, the CDR3 is TGCAGCTCTGATCAGGGAGGGACAGATACGCAGTATTTT.

The rearrangement links TRBV6-2 or TRBV6-3 to TRBJ1-2, with 9 bases matching TRBD1. Trimming removed 5 bases from V and 7 bases from J; junction bases left unmatched: 5. Germline loops: CDR1 MNHEY, CDR2 SVGEGT. This CDR3 has 13 residues. CDR3 sequence reads: CASSLGQGPGYTF. CDR3 nucleotides: TGTGCCAGCAGTCTCGGACAGGGGCCTGGCTACACCTTC.

This clonotype has only a few counts. The chain couples TRBV10-1 to TRBJ2-2; D uncertain. The V gene lost 2 bases and the J gene lost 0 bases, with 7 bases spanning the gap. Germline loops: CDR1 WNHNN, CDR2 SYGVQD (reference sequence). CDR3 length: 15 amino acids. The CDR3 reads CASSERRANTGELFF. CDR3 sequence (DNA): TGCGCCAGCAGTGAGAGACGGGCGAACACCGGGGAGCTGTTTTTT.

J is TRBJ2-1 and V is TRBV10-1; 9 nucleotides agree with TRBD2. CDR1 is WNHNN and CDR2 is SYGVQD in the germline V gene (reference sequence). The CDR3 covers 13 residues. J was trimmed by 8 bases and V by 6 bases; bases with no gene match: 5. DNA for the CDR3: TGCGCCAGCAGGAGGACTAGCGAGGATGAGCAGTTCTTC. This gives the protein CASRRTSEDEQFF.

V usage is TRBV20-1 and J usage is TRBJ1-2, with D possibly TRBD1 on 6 matching bases. The V gene lost 6 bases and the J gene lost 7 bases, with 27 bases spanning the gap. The CDR3 is 16 residues long. Germline CDR1 and CDR2: DFQATT and SNEGSKA (reference sequence). The CDR3 DNA is TGCAGTGCCCTGGGATTGAGGGGGGACTCCCTTAGTGGCTACACCTTC. Its protein product is CSALGLRGDSLSGYTF.

This clonotype showed up just a few times. The V gene is TRBV28, the J gene TRBJ2-1, with D hard to call. Trimming left V 7 bases short and J 1 base short, with 17 bases between. The CDR3 spans 16 residues. Germline assignment: CDR1 MDHEN and CDR2 SYDVKM. CDR3 sequence: CASTPLGLYSYNEQFF. Here the CDR3 DNA reads TGTGCCAGCACCCCGCTAGGGCTCTATTCCTACAATGAGCAGTTCTTC.